Below are 30 T cell receptor beta chains sequenced from a single sample in a study of OX40 agonist ivuxolimab in advanced cancers. Profiled with immunoSEQ multiplex PCR; TCRdb holds only in-frame clones, not every one. The sample lists about 67,000 clones; around 84% were seen once. The specimen comprised CD4+ or CD8+ T cells sorted from blood, sampled in a trial of the OX40 agonist ivuxolimab. The receptor source for this set is an adult with an advanced solid tumor such as melanoma, head and neck, liver or kidney cancer.

The chain has TRBV4-1 and TRBJ2-2; D may correspond to TRBD1 or TRBD2 (5 bases each). V shed 3 bases and J shed 0 bases, with 11 bases lying between them. This CDR3 has 16 residues. CDR1 MGHRA and CDR2 YSYEKL come from the germline V gene. CDR3 loop: CASSHVWGSNTGELFF. In nucleotides, the CDR3 is TGCGCCAGCAGCCACGTATGGGGGTCGAACACCGGGGAGCTGTTTTTT.

V gene TRBV2 combines with J gene TRBJ1-2, with D tentatively TRBD1 (6 bases). The CDR3 covers 13 residues. Germline values: CDR1 SNHLY, CDR2 FYNNEI. Trimming shortened V by 7 bases and J by 4 bases, and 13 bases separated the two germline ends. The CDR3 region is CASTRGGSYGYTF. The CDR3 DNA is TGTGCCAGCACCCGAGGGGGGTCCTATGGCTACACCTTC.

The rearrangement links TRBV4-3 to TRBJ1-1; D possibly corresponds to TRBD1 (6 bases). V lost 3 bases, J lost 0 bases, and 14 bases lay in between. CDR1 LGHNA and CDR2 YSLEER come from the germline V gene. This CDR3 region has 16 residues. CDR3 bases: TGCGCCAGCAGCCAGTCCCGGACAGACATGAACACTGAAGCTTTCTTT. Protein sequence: CASSQSRTDMNTEAFF.

This clone was seen only once. The V call is TRBV7-9, the J call TRBJ2-7, with no clear D. CDR1 SEHNR and CDR2 FQNEAQ come from the germline V gene (reference sequence). The germline V and J ends were trimmed by 2 bases and 2 bases, with 4 bases remaining between them. The CDR3 contains 12 residues. The CDR3 region has the DNA TGTGCCAGCAGCTTAACCCCCTACGAGCAGTACTTC. Its protein product is CASSLTPYEQYF.

The CDR3 DNA reads as TGTGCCAGTAGTATCGGGACTCTAGAGACCCAGTACTTC. This codes for CASSIGTLETQYF. The J gene is TRBJ2-5, the V gene TRBV19; D perhaps matches TRBD2 (6 bases). Germline CDR1 and CDR2: LNHDA and SQIVND (reference sequence). The CDR3 totals 13 residues. V dropped 3 bases and J dropped 4 bases, with 9 bases sitting between them.

V is TRBV5-1 and J is TRBJ1-1; D call uncertain. The CDR3 has 14 residues. Trimming stripped 4 bases from V and 0 bases from J, with 10 bases between. Germline CDR1 reads SGHRS; CDR2 reads YFSETQ. CDR3 nucleotide sequence: TGCGCCAGCAGCCCGGGTTGGGTGAACACTGAAGCTTTCTTT. This codes for CASSPGWVNTEAFF.

The gene calls are TRBV9 and TRBJ1-1, with no clear D. The CDR3 sequence is 13 residues long. The germline gives CDR1 SGDLS, CDR2 YYNGEE. V lost 4 bases and J 3 bases, leaving 10 bases between the germline ends. CDR3 nucleotides: TGTGCCAGCAGCTATACAGATTACACTGAAGCTTTCTTT. Protein: CASSYTDYTEAFF.

J is TRBJ2-7 and V is TRBV28; no clear D. This CDR3 contains 13 residues. V was trimmed by 1 base and J by 7 bases, leaving 11 bases between them. Germline CDR1 is MDHEN and CDR2 is SYDVKM. The CDR3 DNA reads TGTGCCAGCAGTTTATTCGCCACGGTTGAGCAGTACTTC. Its protein is CASSLFATVEQYF.

This chain connects TRBV27 to TRBJ2-1; possible D gene TRBD2, 7 bases. Looked up from germline, CDR1 is MNHEY and CDR2 is SMNVEV (reference sequence). Deletions cut 6 bases from V and 7 bases from J, with 19 bases between. CDR3 length equals 15 residues. In DNA form, the CDR3 reads TGTGCCAGCAGAGCCGGGACACACGGGGGGAATGAGCAGTTCTTC. Its protein product is CASRAGTHGGNEQFF.

The chain recombines TRBV7-6 with TRBJ2-1; possible D gene TRBD2, 7 bases. The CDR3 consists of 16 residues. Trimming left V 1 base short and J 2 bases short, with 12 bases between. From germline, CDR1 is SGHVS and CDR2 FNYEAQ. The CDR3 here is CASSLDPRGPYNEQFF. DNA for the CDR3: TGTGCCAGCAGCTTAGACCCGCGGGGGCCCTACAATGAGCAGTTCTTC.

The J gene is TRBJ1-3, the V gene TRBV6-1; TRBD1 agrees at 8 bases. Germline V CDR1 and CDR2: MNHNS, SASEGT. The V gene end was trimmed by 8 bases and the J gene end by 1 base; junction bases not matched to a gene: 1. This CDR3 has 13 residues. The CDR3 bases are TGTGCCAGCCAGGGGGCTTCTGGAAACACCATATATTTT. It yields the protein CASQGASGNTIYF.

The CDR3 DNA reads TGTGCCAGCTCACCCCGCCGGGACACCAACGAGCAGTACTTC. This codes for CASSPRRDTNEQYF. The genes are TRBV18 and TRBJ2-5, with D possibly matching TRBD1 (6 bases). The J call is doubtful: the DNA matches TRBJ2-7 better. This CDR3 is 14 amino acids long. Per the germline V gene, CDR1 is KGHSH and CDR2 is LQKENI.

The V call is TRBV7-9, the J call TRBJ1-2; a possible D gene is TRBD1 (6 bases). Trimming stripped 2 bases from V and 8 bases from J, with 18 bases between. There are 15 residues in the CDR3. Germline V lookup: CDR1 SEHNR, CDR2 FQNEAQ (reference sequence). The CDR3 nucleotides are TGTGCCAGCAGCTTAAATGCAGGGGCGTTTAAAGGCTACACCTTC. It yields the protein CASSLNAGAFKGYTF.

The rearrangement uses TRBV2 and TRBJ2-3, with 11 bases lining up with TRBD2. V dropped 8 bases and J dropped 2; count of bases not matched to a gene: 3. This CDR3 has 14 amino acids. CDR1 and CDR2 (germline): SNHLY, FYNNEI. The CDR3, as DNA: TGTGCCAGCCAGACTAGCGGGAACACAGATACGCAGTATTTT. Protein: CASQTSGNTDTQYF.

The chain couples TRBV2 to TRBJ2-5; maybe TRBD2 (5 bases). The end of the DNA aligns better with TRBJ2-7, so the J call may be wrong. This CDR3 comprises 13 residues. From germline, CDR1 is SNHLY and CDR2 FYNNEI. The CDR3 here is CASSEGLRYEQYF. Written as DNA, the CDR3 is TGTGCCAGCAGCGAGGGCCTCCGCTACGAGCAGTACTTC.

This chain connects TRBV15 to TRBJ2-7; TRBD1 is a possible D gene (6 bases). V dropped 0 bases and J dropped 5 bases, with 14 bases sitting between them. The V gene's germline CDR1 is LNHNV and CDR2 YYDKDF (reference sequence). CDR3 length: 15 residues. CDR3 nucleotides: TGTGCCACCAGCAGAGACGAGCAACAGGGCGACGAGCAGTACTTC. Translated, it gives CATSRDEQQGDEQYF.

The chain links TRBV29-1 to TRBJ2-5; a weak D match, TRBD1 (6 bases). V was pared by 5 bases and J by 5 bases, with 12 bases between. The germline V gene has CDR1 SQVTM and CDR2 ANQGSEA. The CDR3 length is 12 residues. CDR3 sequence (DNA): TGCAGCGTTCCTCAGGGGTCGGAGACCCAGTACTTC. Amino acid sequence: CSVPQGSETQYF.

This rearrangement joins TRBV9 to TRBJ2-6; D may be TRBD2 (5 bases). Germline-derived CDR1 and CDR2 are SGDLS and YYNGEE. Trimming took 0 bases from V and 4 from J, leaving 11 bases between them. The CDR3 loop spans 16 amino acids. Here the CDR3 reads CASSVGGVLGANVLTF. The CDR3 bases are TGTGCCAGCAGCGTAGGGGGAGTTTTAGGGGCCAACGTCCTGACTTTC.

CDR3 amino acids: CASRRGSDNEQFF. CDR3 DNA: TGCGCCAGCCGTAGGGGTAGCGACAATGAGCAGTTCTTC. V is TRBV10-2 and J is TRBJ2-1; D might be TRBD1 or TRBD2, each matching 5 bases. Germline V gene sequence: CDR1 WSHSY, CDR2 SAAADI. CDR3 size: 13 residues. Trimming removed 8 bases from V and 5 bases from J, with 13 bases in between.

This chain uses TRBV5-6 with TRBJ1-4; no clear D. The CDR3 is 14 amino acids. V was pared by 4 bases and J by 5 bases, with 12 bases between. Germline V lookup: CDR1 SGHDT, CDR2 YYEEEE. Here the CDR3 DNA reads TGTGCCAGCAGCGTCGACGAGGCGAATGAAAAACTGTTTTTT. Translated: CASSVDEANEKLFF.

The chain carries TRBV6-5 and TRBJ2-1; possibly TRBD2 for D (5 bases). This CDR3 contains 12 residues. From germline, CDR1 is MNHEY and CDR2 SVGAGI. V lost 6 bases, J lost 9 bases, and 12 bases lay in between. The chain's CDR3 is CASSPGRGEQFF. CDR3 DNA sequence: TGTGCCAGCAGCCCCGGTCGGGGTGAGCAGTTCTTC.

The chain employs TRBV5-5 and TRBJ2-1; maybe TRBD2 (6 bases). The CDR3 contains 13 residues. Germline loops: CDR1 SGHKS, CDR2 YYEKEE (reference sequence). Trimming removed 7 bases from V and 4 bases from J, with 12 bases in between. The DNA for the CDR3 is TGTGCCAGCCGGGGACTGACGTACAATGAGCAGTTCTTC. It specifies CASRGLTYNEQFF.

V usage is TRBV4-3 and J usage is TRBJ1-3; D uncertain. This CDR3 has 16 amino acids. Germline CDR1 and CDR2: LGHNA and YSLEER. V lost 0 bases, J lost 3 bases, and 12 bases lay in between. The CDR3 DNA follows: TGCGCCAGCAGCCAAGAGGTCCTTCAGAATGGAAACACCATATATTTT. Protein product: CASSQEVLQNGNTIYF.

The rearrangement uses TRBV11-2 and TRBJ1-1; D is uncertain. There are 14 residues in the CDR3. With 1 base removed from V and 1 base from J, the gap between germline ends came to 7 bases. Germline lookup yields CDR1 SGHAT and CDR2 FQNNGV. The CDR3 DNA sequence: TGTGCCAGCAGCTTAGCTGGTCCGAACACTGAAGCTTTCTTT. It specifies CASSLAGPNTEAFF.

This sequence joins TRBV7-3 and TRBJ1-1; D gene unclear. The CDR3 is 13 residues long. Trimming removed 7 bases at V and 2 bases at J, with 11 bases between. Germline CDR1 reads SGHTA; CDR2 reads FQGTGA. In nucleotides, the CDR3 is TGTGCCAGCACCGAGGAGGGAAACACTGAAGCTTTCTTT. It encodes CASTEEGNTEAFF.

The gene calls are TRBV11-2 and TRBJ2-1, with 7 nucleotides matching TRBD1. The CDR3 is made up of 16 amino acids. V lost 1 base to trimming and J lost 7 bases; unmatched junction nucleotides: 10. Germline V gives CDR1 SGHAT, CDR2 FQNNGV. The chain's CDR3 is CASSLGGQKTWNEQFF. The CDR3 DNA sequence: TGTGCCAGCAGCTTAGGGGGACAGAAAACATGGAATGAGCAGTTCTTC.

The V gene is TRBV19, the J gene TRBJ2-3; 7 nucleotides line up with TRBD1. The V gene end was trimmed by 10 bases and the J gene end by 2 bases; junction bases not matched to a gene: 12. CDR1 is LNHDA and CDR2 is SQIVND in the germline V gene (reference sequence). The CDR3 loop spans 15 amino acids. CDR3 loop: CATTHSGTVTDTQYF. CDR3 coding DNA: TGTGCCACCACACACTCCGGGACAGTCACAGATACGCAGTATTTT.

This chain connects TRBV28 to TRBJ1-4; no firm D call. The V gene lost 1 base and the J gene lost 1 base, with 10 bases spanning the gap. CDR1 is MDHEN, CDR2 SYDVKM, per germline. This CDR3 has 16 amino acids. The CDR3 DNA is TGTGCCAGCAGTTTATTCGGGATTGAAACTAATGAAAAACTGTTTTTT. This sequence encodes CASSLFGIETNEKLFF.

This clone was picked up one time. V is TRBV7-2 and J is TRBJ2-3; a possible D gene is TRBD1 (5 bases). V was cut by 2 bases and J by 5 bases, with 8 bases left in between. The CDR3 runs 13 residues. Germline values: CDR1 SGHTA, CDR2 FQGNSA. The CDR3 region has the DNA TGTGCCAGCAGCTTACAGGGCAAAGATACGCAGTATTTT. This translates into CASSLQGKDTQYF.

The chain combines TRBV19 with TRBJ2-5; possible D gene TRBD2, 5 bases. The J call is uncertain, as TRBJ2-7 better fits the DNA end. The germline gives CDR1 LNHDA, CDR2 SQIVND (reference sequence). CDR3 length: 16 residues. The CDR3 DNA sequence: TGTGCCAGTAGTGTCCGGACGGGGATTGGGTCGTCCGAGCAGTACTTC. Its protein is CASSVRTGIGSSEQYF.